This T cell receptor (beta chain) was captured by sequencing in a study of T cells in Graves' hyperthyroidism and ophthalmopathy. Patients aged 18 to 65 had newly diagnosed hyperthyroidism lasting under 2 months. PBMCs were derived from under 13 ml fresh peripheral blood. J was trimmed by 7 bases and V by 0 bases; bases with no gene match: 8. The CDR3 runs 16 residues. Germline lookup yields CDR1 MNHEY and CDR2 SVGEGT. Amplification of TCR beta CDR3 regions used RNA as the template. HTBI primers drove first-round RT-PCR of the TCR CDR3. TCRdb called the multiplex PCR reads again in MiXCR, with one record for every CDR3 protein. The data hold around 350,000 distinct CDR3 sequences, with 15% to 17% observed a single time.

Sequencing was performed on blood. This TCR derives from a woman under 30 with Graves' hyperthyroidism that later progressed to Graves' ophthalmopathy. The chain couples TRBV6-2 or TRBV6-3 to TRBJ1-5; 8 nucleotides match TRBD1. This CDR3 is CASSYSMDRDGQPQHF. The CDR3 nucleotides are TGTGCCAGCAGTTACTCGATGGACAGGGACGGCCAGCCCCAGCATTTT.